The TCR beta chain described here comes from a study of T cell responses to AZD1222 COVID-19 vaccine. Regarding the study as a whole: Two AZD1222 doses significantly raised spike-specific TCR breadth and depth over controls. The sample set comprised mostly white British donors with more females, and clonal diversity was possibly underestimated.

Assay: immunoSEQ multiplex PCR; the TCRdb copy retains only in-frame clones and omits some. The table has approximately 110,000 clones, more than 75% seen once. As concerns this clone: What it recognizes is unknown.

This TCR was recovered from an adult in good health. Sequences were derived from peripheral blood, sampled on day 0 of AZD1222 vaccination.

CDR3 residues: CASSADTWRSSPLHF. In DNA, the CDR3 is TGTGCCAGCAGCGCAGACACCTGGAGAAGCTCACCCCTCCACTTT. The chain joins TRBV2 to TRBJ1-6; unclear D gene. The CDR3 is 15 residues long. Trimming took 6 bases from V and 10 from J, leaving 19 bases between them. Germline-derived CDR1 and CDR2 are SNHLY and FYNNEI.